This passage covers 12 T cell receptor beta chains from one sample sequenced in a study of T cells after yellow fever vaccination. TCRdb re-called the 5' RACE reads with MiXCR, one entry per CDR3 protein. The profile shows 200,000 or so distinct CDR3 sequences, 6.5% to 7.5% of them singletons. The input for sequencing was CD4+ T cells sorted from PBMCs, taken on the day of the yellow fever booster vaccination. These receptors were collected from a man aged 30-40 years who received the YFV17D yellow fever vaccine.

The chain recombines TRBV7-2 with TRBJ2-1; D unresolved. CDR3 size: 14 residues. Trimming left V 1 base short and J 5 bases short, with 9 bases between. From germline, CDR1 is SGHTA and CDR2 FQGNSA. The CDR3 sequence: CASSLGVMNNEQFF. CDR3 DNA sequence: TGTGCCAGCAGCTTAGGGGTAATGAACAATGAGCAGTTCTTC.

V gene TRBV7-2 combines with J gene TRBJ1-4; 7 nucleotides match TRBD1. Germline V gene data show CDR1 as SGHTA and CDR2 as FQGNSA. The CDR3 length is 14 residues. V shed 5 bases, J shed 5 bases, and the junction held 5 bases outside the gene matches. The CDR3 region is CASSLGTANEKLFF. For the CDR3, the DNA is TGTGCCAGCAGCCTCGGGACAGCAAATGAAAAACTGTTTTTT.

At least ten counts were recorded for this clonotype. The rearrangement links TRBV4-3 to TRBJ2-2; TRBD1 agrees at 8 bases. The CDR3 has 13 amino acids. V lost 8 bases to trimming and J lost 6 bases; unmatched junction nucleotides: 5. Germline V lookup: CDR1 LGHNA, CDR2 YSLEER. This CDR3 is CASSKQGAGELFF. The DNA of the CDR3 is TGCGCCAGCTCCAAACAGGGGGCCGGGGAGCTGTTTTTT.

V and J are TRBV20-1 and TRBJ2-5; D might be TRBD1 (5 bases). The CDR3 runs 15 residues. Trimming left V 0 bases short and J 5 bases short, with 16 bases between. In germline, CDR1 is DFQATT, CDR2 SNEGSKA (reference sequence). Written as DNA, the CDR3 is TGCAGTGCTAGAGACAACCAAGGGGTCGGGGAGACCCAGTACTTC. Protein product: CSARDNQGVGETQYF.

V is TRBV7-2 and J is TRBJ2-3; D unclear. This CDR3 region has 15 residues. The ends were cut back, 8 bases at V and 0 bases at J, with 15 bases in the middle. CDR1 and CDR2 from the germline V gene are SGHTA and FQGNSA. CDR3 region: CASSLTRTSTDTQYF. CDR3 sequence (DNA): TGTGCCAGCTCCCTCACCCGGACGAGCACAGATACGCAGTATTTT.

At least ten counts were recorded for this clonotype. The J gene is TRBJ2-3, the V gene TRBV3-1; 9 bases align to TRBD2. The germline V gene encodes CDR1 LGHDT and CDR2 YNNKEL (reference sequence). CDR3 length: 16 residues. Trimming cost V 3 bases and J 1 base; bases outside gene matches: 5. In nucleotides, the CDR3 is TGTGCCAGCAGCCAGCTAGCGGGAATGGGCACAGATACGCAGTATTTT. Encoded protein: CASSQLAGMGTDTQYF.

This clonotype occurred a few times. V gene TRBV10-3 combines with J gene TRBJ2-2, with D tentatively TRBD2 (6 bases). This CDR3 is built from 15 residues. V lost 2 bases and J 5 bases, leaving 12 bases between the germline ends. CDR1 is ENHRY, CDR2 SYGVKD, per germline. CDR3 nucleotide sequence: TGTGCCATCAGTGAGATGGCGGGATTGACCGGGGAGCTGTTTTTT. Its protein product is CAISEMAGLTGELFF.

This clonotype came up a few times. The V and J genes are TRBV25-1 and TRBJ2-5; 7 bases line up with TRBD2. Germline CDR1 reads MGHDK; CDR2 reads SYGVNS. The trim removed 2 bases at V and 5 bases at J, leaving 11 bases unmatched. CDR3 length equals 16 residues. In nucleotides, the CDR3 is TGTGCCAGCAGTGAAAGATGGACGGGAGGAAAGGAGACCCAGTACTTC. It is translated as CASSERWTGGKETQYF.

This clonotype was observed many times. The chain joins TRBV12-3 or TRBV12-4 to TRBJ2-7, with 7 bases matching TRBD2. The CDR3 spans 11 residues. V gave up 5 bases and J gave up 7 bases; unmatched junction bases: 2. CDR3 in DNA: TGTGCCAGCAGTCCGGGACTAGAGCAGTACTTC. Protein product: CASSPGLEQYF.

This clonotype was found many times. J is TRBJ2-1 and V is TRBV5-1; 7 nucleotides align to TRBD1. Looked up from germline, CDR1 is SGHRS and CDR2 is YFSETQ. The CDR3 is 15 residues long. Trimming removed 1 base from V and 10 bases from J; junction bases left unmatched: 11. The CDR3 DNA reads TGCGCCAGCAGCTTGAGGGCAGGGGGTCCGGGAGAGCAGTTCTTC. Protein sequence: CASSLRAGGPGEQFF.

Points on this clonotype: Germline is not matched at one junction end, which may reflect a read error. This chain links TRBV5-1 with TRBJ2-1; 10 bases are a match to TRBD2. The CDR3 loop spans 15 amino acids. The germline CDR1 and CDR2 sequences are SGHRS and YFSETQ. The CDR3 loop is CATSLKLAGNNEQFF. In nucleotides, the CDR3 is TGCGCCACCAGCTTGAAACTAGCGGGGAACAATGAGCAGTTCTTC.

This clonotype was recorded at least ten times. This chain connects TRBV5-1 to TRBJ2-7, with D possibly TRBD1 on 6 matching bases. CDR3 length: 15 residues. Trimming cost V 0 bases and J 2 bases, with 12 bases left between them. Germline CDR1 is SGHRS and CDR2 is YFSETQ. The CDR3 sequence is CASSLGNRDTYEQYF. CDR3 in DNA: TGCGCCAGCAGCTTGGGCAACCGGGACACCTACGAGCAGTACTTC.